These 10 T cell receptor beta chains share one sample of origin, sequenced in a study of shared clonotypes between healthy human individuals (dated by TCRdb to about 2020). The protocol used for the library was the immunoSEQ multiplex PCR assay. TCRdb obtained this table from immuneACCESS and retained in-frame rearrangements with V and J assigned. These tables miss some clones; where compared with another copy, unresolved V genes account for less than half of the shortfall, and the remainder is unexplained. This sample is represented by about half a million clones; 70% to 80% of them were singletons. The ten largest clones represent over 10% of the sample. Sequences were obtained from PBMCs. The receptors come from a woman between 40 and 55 years old in good health. Some clones in this sample may be carry-over from other donors' samples.

V is TRBV5-6 and J is TRBJ2-5, with a possible D match to TRBD2 (6 bases). The CDR3 is made up of 15 amino acids. Trimming cost V 2 bases and J 2 bases, with 13 bases left between them. Germline loops: CDR1 SGHDT, CDR2 YYEEEE. The CDR3 coding sequence is TGTGCCAGCAGCTTCCCCCGGGACTTTCAAGAGACCCAGTACTTC. Protein sequence: CASSFPRDFQETQYF.

This clone was observed many times. The V call is TRBV6-6, the J call TRBJ2-2, with D perhaps TRBD2 (5 bases). Germline CDR1 reads MNHNY; CDR2 reads SVGAGI (reference sequence). V was clipped by 0 bases and J by 2 bases, with 10 bases between them. The CDR3 has 16 amino acids. The CDR3 loop reads CASSYSTGKNTGELFF. In DNA form, the CDR3 reads TGTGCCAGCAGTTACTCGACCGGGAAAAACACCGGGGAGCTGTTTTTT.

The chain carries TRBV5-1 and TRBJ2-3, with D possibly being TRBD2 (6 bases). This CDR3 contains 16 residues. Trimming removed 7 bases from V and 1 base from J, with 19 bases in between. Germline loops: CDR1 SGHRS, CDR2 YFSETQ. CDR3 coding DNA: TGCGCCAGCGGTCCATTACGGGGGTCCGGCACAGATACGCAGTATTTT. It encodes CASGPLRGSGTDTQYF.

V gene TRBV10-3 combines with J gene TRBJ2-7; 8 bases are shared with TRBD2. J was trimmed by 4 bases and V by 10 bases; bases with no gene match: 12. Germline CDR1 ENHRY, CDR2 SYGVKD. The CDR3 has 14 residues. This CDR3 is CATNDGTRIYEQYF. As DNA, the CDR3 is TGTGCCACCAATGACGGGACTAGAATTTACGAGCAGTACTTC.

The table lists this clone with a few counts. The chain uses TRBV9 and TRBJ2-7, with 11 nucleotides matching TRBD2. Trimming cost V 3 bases and J 3 bases; bases outside gene matches: 5. The germline gives CDR1 SGDLS, CDR2 YYNGEE. The CDR3 runs to 15 residues. The CDR3 sequence: CASSAGLAGLYEQYF. The CDR3 nucleotides are TGTGCCAGCAGCGCTGGACTAGCGGGCCTCTACGAGCAGTACTTC. Using reference TRBV9 and TRBJ2-7 for the parts outside the CDR3, the full variable domain is DSGVTQTPKHLITATGQRVTLRCSPRSGDLSVYWYQQSLDQGLQFLIQYYNGEERAKGNILERFSAQQFPDLHSELNLSSLELGDSALYFCASSAGLAGLYEQYFGPGTRLTVT.

This clone is labeled as medium-sized. V gene TRBV14 combines with J gene TRBJ2-1; 9 bases are shared with TRBD2. The J segment lost 8 bases and the V segment lost 0 bases, leaving 5 bases of the junction unmatched. The CDR3 sequence is 15 residues long. Germline assignment: CDR1 SGHDN and CDR2 FVKESK. CDR3 loop: CASSQDQREAHEQFF. CDR3 bases: TGTGCCAGCAGCCAAGATCAGCGGGAGGCCCATGAGCAGTTCTTC.

The chain links TRBV19 to TRBJ2-3; D is possibly TRBD1 (5 bases). The length of the CDR3 is 14 residues. CDR1 and CDR2 from the germline V gene are LNHDA and SQIVND (reference sequence). V was clipped by 6 bases and J by 2 bases, with 12 bases between them. The chain's CDR3 is CASSPRVFTDTQYF. For the CDR3, the DNA is TGTGCCAGTAGCCCCAGGGTCTTCACAGATACGCAGTATTTT.

J is TRBJ2-2 and V is TRBV19; D gene ambiguous. V shed 5 bases and J shed 9 bases, with 16 bases lying between them. Germline-derived CDR1 and CDR2 are LNHDA and SQIVND (reference sequence). The CDR3 sequence is 14 residues long. CDR3 protein: CASSLSRPGRELFF. In DNA form, the CDR3 reads TGTGCCAGTAGTCTCTCCCGCCCCGGAAGGGAGCTGTTTTTT.

V usage is TRBV5-4 and J usage is TRBJ2-1, with D perhaps TRBD1 or TRBD2 (6 bases each). The CDR3 runs to 16 residues. Looked up from germline, CDR1 is SGHNT and CDR2 is YYREEE (reference sequence). Trimming cost V 0 bases and J 5 bases, with 15 bases left between them. This CDR3 is CASSLGGATRDNEQFF. CDR3 DNA: TGTGCCAGCAGCTTGGGGGGGGCTACTAGGGACAATGAGCAGTTCTTC.

This chain links TRBV5-4 with TRBJ2-7; 9 bases fit TRBD1. Germline V gene data show CDR1 as SGHNT and CDR2 as YYREEE (reference sequence). With 2 bases clipped from V and 4 bases from J, the junction kept 4 bases outside the gene matches. The CDR3 is made up of 14 amino acids. The CDR3 loop is CASSLGTGYYEQYF. The CDR3 nucleotides read TGTGCCAGCAGCTTAGGGACAGGGTATTACGAGCAGTACTTC.